These T cell receptor beta chains were read from a single sample in a study of cytomegalovirus exposure and HLA in healthy donors. Only in-frame clones appear in the TCRdb table, and some are missing; sequencing was by immunoSEQ multiplex PCR. Of around 350,000 clones listed, roughly 88% are singletons. Sequencing was performed on PBMCs. The receptors shown here come from a young woman in good health and CMV-seronegative. Both conserved end residues are part of each CDR3. The order of the fields is D gene, clone size, CDR3 length, V gene, J gene, CDR3 protein, CDR3 DNA. A D gene is named only where the DNA matches it firmly. Clone sizes are given selectively: once, few, many, or a class where the clone is expanded.

TRBD1	.	14	TRBV29-1	TRBJ1-3	CSASTGPTGNTIYF	TGCAGCGCTTCGACAGGGCCAACTGGAAACACCATATATTTT
.	.	17	TRBV11-2	TRBJ1-3	CASSPDLGEISGNTIYF	TGTGCCAGCAGCCCTGACCTAGGGGAAATCTCTGGAAACACCATATATTTT
.	.	15	TRBV30	TRBJ2-6	CAWALGGSGANVLTF	TGTGCCTGGGCCCTGGGGGGATCTGGGGCCAACGTCCTGACTTTC
.	.	14	TRBV28	TRBJ1-3	CASRLEHSGNTIYF	TGTGCCAGCAGACTTGAGCATTCTGGAAACACCATATATTTT
TRBD1	.	14	TRBV2	TRBJ1-4	CASSVQGVNGKLFF	TGTGCCAGCAGTGTACAGGGGGTTAACGGAAAACTGTTTTTT
.	.	15	TRBV28	TRBJ2-2	CASSRTGSLVGELFF	TGTGCCAGCAGTCGTACAGGGAGTCTGGTCGGGGAGCTGTTTTTT
TRBD1	.	16	TRBV28	TRBJ2-7	CASSLPRTGRSYEQYF	TGTGCCAGCAGTTTACCACGGACAGGGAGGAGCTACGAGCAGTACTTC
TRBD1	.	13	TRBV29-1	TRBJ1-1	CSVVGQSNTEAFF	TGCAGCGTTGTGGGACAGTCAAACACTGAAGCTTTCTTT
TRBD1	.	15	TRBV7-8	TRBJ2-7	CASSLRGTGAYEQYF	TGTGCCAGCAGCTTAAGGGGGACAGGGGCCTACGAGCAGTACTTC
TRBD1	.	15	TRBV28	TRBJ1-4	CASSSPGTGGEKLFF	TGTGCCAGCAGTTCCCCCGGGACAGGGGGAGAAAAACTGTTTTTT
.	.	15	TRBV19	TRBJ2-3	CASSIGRRGTDTQYF	TGTGCCAGTAGTATAGGGAGGCGGGGCACAGATACGCAGTATTTT
TRBD1	.	15	TRBV6-1	TRBJ1-2	CASSDRDRGTYGYTF	TGTGCCAGCAGTGACCGGGACAGGGGTACCTATGGCTACACCTTC
TRBD1	.	15	TRBV28	TRBJ1-1	CASSRLTGGSTEAFF	TGTGCCAGCAGTCGGTTGACAGGGGGATCAACTGAAGCTTTCTTT
.	.	14	TRBV6-1	TRBJ1-1	CASSFEQGRTEAFF	TGTGCCAGCAGTTTCGAACAGGGTCGCACTGAAGCTTTCTTT
.	once	17	TRBV4-2	TRBJ1-5	CASSQDVVSGANQPQHF	TGTGCCAGCAGCCAAGATGTCGTTAGTGGAGCTAATCAGCCCCAGCATTTT
.	.	13	TRBV7-9	TRBJ2-2	CASSSSLTGELFF	TGTGCCAGCAGCTCCTCCCTTACCGGGGAGCTGTTTTTT
.	.	12	TRBV28	TRBJ2-7	CASSPGGFWQYF	TGTGCCAGCAGTCCCGGGGGTTTTTGGCAGTACTTC
.	.	14	TRBV6-1	TRBJ1-1	CASTFLGGNTEAFF	TGTGCCAGCACTTTTCTCGGGGGTAACACTGAAGCTTTCTTT
TRBD1	.	14	TRBV27	TRBJ2-3	CASSRGQVSDTQYF	TGTGCCAGCAGTAGAGGACAGGTGTCAGATACGCAGTATTTT
.	.	11	TRBV6-5	TRBJ2-3	CASSFSDTQYF	TGTGCCAGCAGTTTTAGCGATACGCAGTATTTT
.	.	12	TRBV2	TRBJ2-4	CASSPELNIQYF	TGTGCCAGCAGTCCTGAGTTAAACATTCAGTACTTC
.	.	15	TRBV5-4	TRBJ2-2	CASSFWSTNTGELFF	TGTGCCAGCAGCTTTTGGAGTACGAACACCGGGGAGCTGTTTTTT
.	.	11	TRBV28	TRBJ2-1	CASRINNEQFF	TGTGCCAGCAGAATAAACAATGAGCAGTTCTTC
TRBD2	.	16	TRBV5-3	TRBJ2-7	CARSLHTSGDPYEQYF	TGTGCCAGAAGCTTGCACACTAGCGGGGACCCCTACGAGCAGTACTTC
TRBD1	.	15	TRBV19	TRBJ2-7	CASSTGTGLFYEQYF	TGTGCCAGTAGTACCGGGACAGGCCTCTTCTACGAGCAGTACTTC
.	.	18	TRBV28	TRBJ1-4	CASSQVLFEGLLNEKLFF	TGTGCCAGCAGTCAGGTCCTATTTGAGGGACTACTTAATGAAAAACTGTTTTTT
TRBD2	.	15	TRBV28	TRBJ2-7	CASSLRGLASHEQYF	TGTGCCAGCAGTTTACGAGGACTAGCGAGTCACGAGCAGTACTTC
.	.	13	TRBV27	TRBJ1-4	CASSLSRVEKLFF	TGTGCCAGCAGTTTATCGCGGGTGGAAAAACTGTTTTTT
.	.	14	TRBV7-9	TRBJ1-1	CASSLGGEPSEAFF	TGTGCCAGCAGCCTGGGGGGTGAGCCCAGCGAAGCTTTCTTT
TRBD2	.	14	TRBV18	TRBJ2-7	CASSRTSGSYEQYF	TGTGCCAGCTCACGGACTAGCGGGTCCTACGAGCAGTACTTC
.	.	15	TRBV2	TRBJ2-3	CASSEARGYTDTQYF	TGTGCCAGCAGTGAAGCTAGGGGTTACACAGATACGCAGTATTTT
.	.	15	TRBV27	TRBJ2-7	CASSQPQGGYYEQYF	TGTGCCAGCAGTCAACCACAGGGCGGCTACTACGAGCAGTACTTC
.	.	16	TRBV28	TRBJ1-6	CASRLTGSSYNSPLHF	TGTGCCAGCAGGTTAACAGGGAGCTCCTATAATTCACCCCTCCACTTT
TRBD1	.	17	TRBV28	TRBJ2-2	CASTTGWGQGLGGELFF	TGTGCCAGCACCACTGGTTGGGGACAGGGGTTGGGCGGGGAGCTGTTTTTT
.	.	14	TRBV6-5	TRBJ2-7	CASSPGDRHYEQYF	TGTGCCAGCAGCCCAGGGGACCGACACTACGAGCAGTACTTC
TRBD2	.	14	TRBV2	TRBJ2-2	CASSLGTSDGELFF	TGTGCCAGCAGTCTCGGGACTAGCGACGGGGAGCTGTTTTTT